The T cell receptor beta chain under discussion was sequenced for a study of T cells in Graves' hyperthyroidism and ophthalmopathy. Researchers amplified the TCR beta CDR3 regions from RNA transcripts. Using the HTBI primer set, a first-round RT-PCR was run on the TCR CDR3. MiXCR, applied by TCRdb to the multiplex PCR reads, yields one record per CDR3 protein. The sample includes about 540,000 distinct CDR3 sequences, 46% of them seen just once. With a duration under 2 months, the hyperthyroidism was newly diagnosed in patients aged 18 to 65. On the basis of clinical symptoms, serum thyroxine and TRAb, thyroid ultrasound and orbital computed tomography, diagnoses were made. V was clipped by 0 bases and J by 8 bases, with 9 bases between them. The germline V gene has CDR1 SGHTS and CDR2 YDEGEE. This CDR3 contains 13 residues. This clonotype was counted many times. The antigen remains undetermined. Study findings and constraints: Blood shared most expanded thyroid clonotypes above 0.001.

This receptor was taken from a woman aged 18-35 years with Graves' hyperthyroidism. The rearrangement uses TRBV5-8 and TRBJ1-5, with D perhaps matching TRBD1 (6 bases). Material: peripheral blood or thyroid tissue (not recorded which). The CDR3 region has the DNA TGTGCCAGCAGCTTGGCGGCAGGGGAGCCCCAGCATTTT. It yields the protein CASSLAAGEPQHF.